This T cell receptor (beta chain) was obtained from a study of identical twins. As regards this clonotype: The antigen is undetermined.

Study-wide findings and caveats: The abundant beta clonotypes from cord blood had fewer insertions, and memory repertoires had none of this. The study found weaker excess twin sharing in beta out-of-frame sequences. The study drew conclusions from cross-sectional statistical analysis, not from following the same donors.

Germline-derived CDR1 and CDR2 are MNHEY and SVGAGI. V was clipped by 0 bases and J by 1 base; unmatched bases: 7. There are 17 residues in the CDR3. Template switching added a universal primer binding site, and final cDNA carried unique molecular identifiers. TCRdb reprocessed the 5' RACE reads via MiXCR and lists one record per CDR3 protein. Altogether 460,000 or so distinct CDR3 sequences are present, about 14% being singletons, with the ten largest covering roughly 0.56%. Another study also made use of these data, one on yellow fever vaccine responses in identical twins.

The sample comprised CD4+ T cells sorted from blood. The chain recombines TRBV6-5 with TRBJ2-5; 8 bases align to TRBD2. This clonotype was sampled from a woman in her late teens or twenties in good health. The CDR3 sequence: CASSYSMGLAGQETQYF. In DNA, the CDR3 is TGTGCCAGCAGTTACTCGATGGGTCTAGCGGGCCAAGAGACCCAGTACTTC.